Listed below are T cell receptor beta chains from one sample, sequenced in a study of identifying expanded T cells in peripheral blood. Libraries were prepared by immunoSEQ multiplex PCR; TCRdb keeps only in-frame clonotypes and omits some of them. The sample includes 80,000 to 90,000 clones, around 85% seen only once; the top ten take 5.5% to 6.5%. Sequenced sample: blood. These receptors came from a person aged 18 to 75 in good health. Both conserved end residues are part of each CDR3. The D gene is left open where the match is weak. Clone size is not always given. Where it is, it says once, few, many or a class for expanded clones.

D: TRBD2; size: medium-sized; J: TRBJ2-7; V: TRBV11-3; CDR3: CASSWTSGGYEQYF; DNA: TGTGCCAGCAGCTGGACTAGCGGGGGATACGAGCAGTACTTC
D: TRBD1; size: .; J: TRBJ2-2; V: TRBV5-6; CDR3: CASSQGQGTGELFF; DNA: TGTGCCAGCAGCCAGGGACAGGGGACCGGGGAGCTGTTTTTT
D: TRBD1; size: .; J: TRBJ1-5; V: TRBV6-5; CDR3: CASRSPGGPNQPQHF; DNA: TGTGCCAGCAGATCGCCAGGGGGGCCTAATCAGCCCCAGCATTTT
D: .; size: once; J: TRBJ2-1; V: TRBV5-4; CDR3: CASSAAPGPYNEQFF; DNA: TGTGCCAGCAGCGCGGCACCAGGGCCCTACAATGAGCAGTTCTTC
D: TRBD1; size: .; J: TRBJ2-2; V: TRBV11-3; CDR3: CASSPGGTGSGELFF; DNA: TGTGCCAGCAGCCCCGGGGGGACAGGGAGCGGGGAGCTGTTTTTT
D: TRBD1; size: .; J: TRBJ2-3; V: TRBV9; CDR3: CASSVLHRGDTQYF; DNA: TGTGCCAGCAGCGTGTTACACAGGGGAGATACGCAGTATTTT
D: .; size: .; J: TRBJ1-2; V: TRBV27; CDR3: CASSPTPGTYGYTF; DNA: TGTGCCAGCAGTCCGACGCCAGGGACCTATGGCTACACCTTC
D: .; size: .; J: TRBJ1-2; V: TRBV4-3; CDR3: CASSQVLVDGETNYGYTF; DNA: TGCGCCAGCAGCCAAGTTCTCGTCGATGGAGAGACCAACTATGGCTACACCTTC
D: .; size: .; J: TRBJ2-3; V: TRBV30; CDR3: CAWAPYLTDTQYF; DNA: TGTGCCTGGGCGCCTTATTTGACAGATACGCAGTATTTT
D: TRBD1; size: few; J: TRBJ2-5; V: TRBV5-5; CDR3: CASSPWTGGRQETQYF; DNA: TGTGCCAGCAGCCCCTGGACAGGGGGACGGCAAGAGACCCAGTACTTC
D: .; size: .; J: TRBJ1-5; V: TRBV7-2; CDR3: CASSLVGSSAQPQHF; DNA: TGTGCCAGCAGCTTAGTAGGGTCTAGCGCTCAGCCCCAGCATTTT
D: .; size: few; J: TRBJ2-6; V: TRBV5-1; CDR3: CASSLRTVSSGANVLTF; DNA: TGCGCCAGCAGCTTGCGGACTGTGAGCTCTGGGGCCAACGTCCTGACTTTC
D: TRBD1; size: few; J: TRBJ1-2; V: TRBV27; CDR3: CASGSGTGRDYGYTF; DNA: TGTGCCAGCGGCTCCGGGACAGGGCGCGACTATGGCTACACCTTC
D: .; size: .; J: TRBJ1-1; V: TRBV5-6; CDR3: CASSLGSNTEAFF; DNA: TGTGCCAGCAGCTTGGGCAGTAACACTGAAGCTTTCTTT
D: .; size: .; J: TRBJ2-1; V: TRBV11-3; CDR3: CASSLGPNEQFF; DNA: TGTGCCAGCAGCTTAGGTCCAAATGAGCAGTTCTTC
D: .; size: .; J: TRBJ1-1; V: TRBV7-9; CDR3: CATDQGRVTEAFF; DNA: TGTGCCACTGACCAGGGCCGTGTCACTGAAGCTTTCTTT
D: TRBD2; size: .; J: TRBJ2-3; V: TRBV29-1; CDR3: CSVQGRATSTDTQYF; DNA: TGCAGCGTCCAAGGGAGGGCAACTAGCACAGATACGCAGTATTTT
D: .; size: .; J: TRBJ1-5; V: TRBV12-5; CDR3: CASGLLTRGGGYSNQPQHF; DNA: TGTGCTAGTGGTTTACTGACCCGGGGCGGTGGGTATAGCAATCAGCCCCAGCATTTT
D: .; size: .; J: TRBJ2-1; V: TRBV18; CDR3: CASGDRTLYNEQFF; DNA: TGTGCCAGCGGCGACCGGACCCTCTACAATGAGCAGTTCTTC
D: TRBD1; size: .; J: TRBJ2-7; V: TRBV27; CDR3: CASSPGTGLGEQYF; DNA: TGTGCCAGCAGTCCCGGGACAGGATTAGGCGAGCAGTACTTC
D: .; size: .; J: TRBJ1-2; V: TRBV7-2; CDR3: CASSLGGGSSYGYTF; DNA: TGTGCCAGCAGCTTAGGCGGCGGATCCTCTTATGGCTACACCTTC
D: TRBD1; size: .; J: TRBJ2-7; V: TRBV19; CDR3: CASSIGRGPSYEQYF; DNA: TGTGCCAGTAGTATAGGCAGGGGGCCCTCCTACGAGCAGTACTTC
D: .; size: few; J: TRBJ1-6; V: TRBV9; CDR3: CASSVAQANSPLHF; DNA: TGTGCCAGCAGCGTAGCTCAGGCTAATTCACCCCTCCACTTT
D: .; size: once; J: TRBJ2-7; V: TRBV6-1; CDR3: CASSEYQASDSPINYEQYF; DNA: TGTGCCAGCAGTGAATATCAAGCATCGGACAGCCCCATAAACTACGAGCAGTACTTC
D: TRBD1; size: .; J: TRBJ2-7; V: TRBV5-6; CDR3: CASTGTATYEQYF; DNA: TGTGCCAGCACCGGGACAGCTACCTACGAGCAGTACTTC
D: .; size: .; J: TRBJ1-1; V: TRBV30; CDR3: CAWSSWGTVNTEAFF; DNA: TGTGCCTGGAGTTCCTGGGGGACGGTGAACACTGAAGCTTTCTTT
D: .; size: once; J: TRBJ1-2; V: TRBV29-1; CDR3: CSVGLQREDYGYTF; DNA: TGCAGCGTTGGATTACAGAGAGAGGACTATGGCTACACCTTC
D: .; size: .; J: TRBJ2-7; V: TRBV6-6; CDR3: CASRRQQAYEQYF; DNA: TGTGCCAGCAGGAGACAGCAAGCCTACGAGCAGTACTTC
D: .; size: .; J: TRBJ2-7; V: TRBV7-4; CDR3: CASSPLCGDLHSYEQYF; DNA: TGTGCCAGCAGCCCCCTATGCGGGGACCTTCATTCCTACGAGCAGTACTTC